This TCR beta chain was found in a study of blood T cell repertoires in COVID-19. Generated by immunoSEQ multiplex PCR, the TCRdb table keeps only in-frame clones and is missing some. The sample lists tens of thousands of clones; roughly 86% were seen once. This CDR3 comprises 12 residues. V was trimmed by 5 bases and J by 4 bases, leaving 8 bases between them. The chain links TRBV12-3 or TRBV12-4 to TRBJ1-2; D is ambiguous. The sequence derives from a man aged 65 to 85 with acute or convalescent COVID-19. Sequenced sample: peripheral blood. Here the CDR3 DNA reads TGTGCCAGCAGTCCGGACTTCTATGGCTACACCTTC. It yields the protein CASSPDFYGYTF.